The 8 T cell receptor beta chains below were found in one sample sequenced in a study of blood T cells in healthy people across ages. A second PCR of roughly 7 to 11 cycles used a sample-barcoded 5' primer and a J-beta primer mix. TCRdb re-called the 5' RACE reads through MiXCR, storing one row per CDR3 protein. The sample has about 640,000 distinct CDR3 sequences; under 70% are singletons. Source material: blood. The origin of the receptors is a man between 60 and 75 years old in good health.

The rearrangement joins TRBV13 to TRBJ1-6, with a weak D call TRBD1 (5 bases). The CDR3 is 14 residues long. Trimming cost V 1 base and J 10 bases, with 11 bases left between them. From germline, CDR1 is PRHDT and CDR2 FYEKMQ (reference sequence). The CDR3 DNA reads TGTGCCAGCAGCTTAGCCCACAGGAGCTCACCCCTCCACTTT. This gives the protein CASSLAHRSSPLHF.

The chain combines TRBV20-1 with TRBJ1-4; D gene uncertain. The length of the CDR3 is 13 residues. The ends were cut back, 3 bases at V and 3 bases at J, with 8 bases in the middle. Germline assignment: CDR1 DFQATT and CDR2 SNEGSKA (reference sequence). The CDR3 sequence: CSASRQANEKLFF. CDR3 DNA: TGCAGTGCTAGCCGTCAAGCTAATGAAAAACTGTTTTTT.

The V call is TRBV11-2, the J call TRBJ2-7; D is possibly TRBD1 or TRBD2 (6 bases each). Germline V CDR1 and CDR2: SGHAT, FQNNGV. This CDR3 is 17 amino acids long. Deletions cut 0 bases from V and 0 bases from J, with 15 bases between. The CDR3 here is CASSLDWGRDGSYEQYF. The CDR3 DNA sequence: TGTGCCAGCAGCTTAGATTGGGGGCGGGACGGCTCCTACGAGCAGTACTTC.

This chain connects TRBV5-1 to TRBJ1-1; 10 bases map to TRBD1. The CDR3 sequence is 15 residues long. The J segment lost 4 bases and the V segment lost 4 bases, leaving 7 bases of the junction unmatched. Germline V gene data show CDR1 as SGHRS and CDR2 as YFSETQ. CDR3 protein: CASSATGGYGTEAFF. CDR3 nucleotide sequence: TGCGCCAGCAGCGCGACAGGGGGCTATGGCACTGAAGCTTTCTTT.

This clonotype has at least ten counts. The rearrangement uses TRBV14 and TRBJ1-5, with 9 nucleotides matching TRBD1. Germline CDR1 is SGHDN and CDR2 is FVKESK. With 4 bases clipped from V and 7 bases from J, the junction kept 5 bases outside the gene matches. CDR3 length equals 14 residues. The CDR3 DNA is TGTGCCAGCAGCCCTGACAGGGGGGTACAGCCCCAGCATTTT. As protein: CASSPDRGVQPQHF.

The chain joins TRBV4-1 to TRBJ2-5; no clear D. The V gene lost 0 bases and the J gene lost 2 bases, with 13 bases spanning the gap. CDR1 is MGHRA, CDR2 YSYEKL, per germline. The CDR3 consists of 16 residues. Here the CDR3 reads CASSQESASNQETQYF. The CDR3 bases are TGCGCCAGCAGCCAAGAGAGTGCGTCAAATCAAGAGACCCAGTACTTC.

The CDR3 reads CASAPAGAETQYF. CDR3 nucleotides: TGTGCTAGTGCCCCCGCGGGGGCAGAGACCCAGTACTTC. The chain has TRBV12-5 and TRBJ2-7; weak D call: TRBD2 (7 bases). Matching the DNA end better, TRBJ2-5 makes the J call doubtful. Germline CDR1 LGHNT, CDR2 FRNRAP. The length of the CDR3 is 13 residues.

This chain joins TRBV20-1 and TRBJ1-1; D unresolved. Per the germline V gene, CDR1 is DFQATT and CDR2 is SNEGSKA (reference sequence). CDR3 length equals 15 residues. The ends were cut back, 3 bases at V and 4 bases at J, with 18 bases in the middle. This CDR3 is CSASVVGRTGTEAFF. The CDR3 nucleotides are TGCAGTGCTAGTGTCGTCGGGCGCACGGGCACTGAAGCTTTCTTT.